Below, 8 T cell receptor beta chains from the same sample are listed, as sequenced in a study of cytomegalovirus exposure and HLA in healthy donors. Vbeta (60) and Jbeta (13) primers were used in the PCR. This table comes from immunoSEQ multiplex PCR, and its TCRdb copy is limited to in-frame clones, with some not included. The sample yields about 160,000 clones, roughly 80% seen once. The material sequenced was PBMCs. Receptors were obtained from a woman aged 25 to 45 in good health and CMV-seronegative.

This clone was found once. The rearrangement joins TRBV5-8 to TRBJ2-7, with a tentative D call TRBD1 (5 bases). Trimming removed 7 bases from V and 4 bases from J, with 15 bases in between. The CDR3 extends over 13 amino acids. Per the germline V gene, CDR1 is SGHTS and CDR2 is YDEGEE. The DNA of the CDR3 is TGTGCCAGCGGAAGGGGCAGGCGTTACGAGCAGTACTTC. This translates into CASGRGRRYEQYF.

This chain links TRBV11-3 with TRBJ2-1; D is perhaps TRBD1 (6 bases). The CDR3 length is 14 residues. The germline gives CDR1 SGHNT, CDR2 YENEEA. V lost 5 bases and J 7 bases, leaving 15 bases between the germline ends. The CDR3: CASSPREGQNEQFF. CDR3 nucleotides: TGTGCCAGCAGCCCCCGGGAAGGACAGAATGAGCAGTTCTTC.

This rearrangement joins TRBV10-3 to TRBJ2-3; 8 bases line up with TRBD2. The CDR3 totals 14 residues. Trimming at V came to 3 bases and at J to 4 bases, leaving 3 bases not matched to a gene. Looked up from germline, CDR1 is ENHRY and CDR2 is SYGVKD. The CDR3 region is CAISDERGPDTQYF. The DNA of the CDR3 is TGTGCCATCAGTGACGAGCGGGGGCCAGATACGCAGTATTTT.

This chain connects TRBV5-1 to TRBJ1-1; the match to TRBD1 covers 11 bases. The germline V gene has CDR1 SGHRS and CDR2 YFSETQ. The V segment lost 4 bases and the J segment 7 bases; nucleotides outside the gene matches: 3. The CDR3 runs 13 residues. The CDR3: CASSQGQGDEAFF. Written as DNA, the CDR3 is TGCGCCAGCAGCCAGGGACAGGGGGATGAAGCTTTCTTT.

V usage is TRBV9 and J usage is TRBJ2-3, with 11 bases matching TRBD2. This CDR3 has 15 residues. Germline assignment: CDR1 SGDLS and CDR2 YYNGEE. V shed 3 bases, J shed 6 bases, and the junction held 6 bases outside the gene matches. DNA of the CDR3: TGTGCCAGCAGCGACTTAGCGGGGGGGCCGGATACGCAGTATTTT. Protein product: CASSDLAGGPDTQYF.

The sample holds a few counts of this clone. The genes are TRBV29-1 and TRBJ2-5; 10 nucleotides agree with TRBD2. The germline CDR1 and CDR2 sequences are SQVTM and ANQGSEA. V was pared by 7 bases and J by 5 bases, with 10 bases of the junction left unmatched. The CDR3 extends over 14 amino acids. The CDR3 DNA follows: TGCAGCGGGGGGACTAGCGAGGGGAGGGAGACCCAGTACTTC. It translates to CSGGTSEGRETQYF. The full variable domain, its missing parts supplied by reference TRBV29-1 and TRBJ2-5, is SAVISQKPSRDICQRGTSLTIQCQVDSQVTMMFWYRQQPGQSLTLIATANQGSEATYESGFVIDKFPISRPNLTFSTLTVSNMSPEDSSIYLCSGGTSEGRETQYFGPGTRLLVL.

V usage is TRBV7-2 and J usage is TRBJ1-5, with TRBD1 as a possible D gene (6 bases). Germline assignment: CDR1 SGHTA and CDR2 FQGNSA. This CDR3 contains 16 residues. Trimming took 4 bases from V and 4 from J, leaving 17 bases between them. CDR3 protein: CASSSEQGIRNQPQHF. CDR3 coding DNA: TGTGCCAGCAGCTCGGAACAGGGTATAAGAAATCAGCCCCAGCATTTT.

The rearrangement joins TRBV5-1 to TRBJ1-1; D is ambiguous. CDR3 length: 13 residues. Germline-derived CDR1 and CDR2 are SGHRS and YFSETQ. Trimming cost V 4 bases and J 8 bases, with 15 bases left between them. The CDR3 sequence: CASSRGEAGEAFF. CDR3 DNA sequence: TGCGCCAGCAGCCGCGGGGAGGCGGGAGAAGCTTTCTTT.